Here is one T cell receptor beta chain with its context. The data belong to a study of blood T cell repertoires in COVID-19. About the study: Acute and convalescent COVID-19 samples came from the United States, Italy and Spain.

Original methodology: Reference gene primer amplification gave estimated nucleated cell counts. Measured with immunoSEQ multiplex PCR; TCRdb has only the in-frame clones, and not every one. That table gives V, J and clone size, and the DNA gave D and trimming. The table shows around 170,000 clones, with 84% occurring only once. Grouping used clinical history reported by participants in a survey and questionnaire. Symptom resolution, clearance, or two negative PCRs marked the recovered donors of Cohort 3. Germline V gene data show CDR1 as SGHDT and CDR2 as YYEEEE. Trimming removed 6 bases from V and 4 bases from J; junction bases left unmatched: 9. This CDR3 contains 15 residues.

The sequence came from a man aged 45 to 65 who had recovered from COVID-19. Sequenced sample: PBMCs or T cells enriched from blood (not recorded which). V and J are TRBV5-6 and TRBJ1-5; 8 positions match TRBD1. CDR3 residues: CASKIQGAGNQPQHF. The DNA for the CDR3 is TGTGCCAGCAAAATTCAGGGGGCGGGTAATCAGCCCCAGCATTTT.